Below are 14 T cell receptor beta chains sequenced from a single sample in a study of response to subunit inactivated influenza vaccine. TCRdb re-analysed the RT-PCR reads in MiXCR, keeping a single row per CDR3 protein. The sample lists about 530,000 distinct CDR3 sequences, approximately 13% seen once, with about 12% in the top ten. The sequences come from PBMCs from blood, collected more than 35 days after vaccination. The receptors originated from a man aged 45 to 65 who received an inactivated influenza vaccine.

This clonotype has a handful of counts. The chain combines TRBV12-3 or TRBV12-4 with TRBJ2-1; D gene unclear. Trimming took off 2 bases at V and 0 bases at J, with 14 bases between the two ends. The CDR3 totals 17 residues. The CDR3 DNA reads TGTGCCAGCAGTTTAAACAGACCAGAAAGCTCCTACAATGAGCAGTTCTTC. It is translated as CASSLNRPESSYNEQFF.

This clonotype was found a few times. The chain employs TRBV12-3 or TRBV12-4 and TRBJ1-1; the D gene is possibly TRBD1 (6 bases). The ends were cut back, 10 bases at V and 4 bases at J, with 22 bases in the middle. The CDR3 consists of 15 residues. Written as DNA, the CDR3 is TGTGCCACCCAAATGGGGGACACAAGATTCACTGAAGCTTTCTTT. It encodes CATQMGDTRFTEAFF.

The J gene is TRBJ1-2, the V gene TRBV24-1; maybe TRBD1 (5 bases). Trimming left V 9 bases short and J 3 bases short, with 13 bases between. There are 13 residues in the CDR3. The germline CDR1 and CDR2 sequences are KGHDR and SFDVKD. CDR3 protein: CATQGEQDYGYTF. The CDR3 DNA follows: TGTGCCACCCAGGGAGAACAAGACTATGGCTACACCTTC.

The chain has TRBV6-5 and TRBJ2-7, with D tentatively TRBD1 (5 bases). Germline-derived CDR1 and CDR2 are MNHEY and SVGAGI. Trimming took 4 bases from V and 6 from J, leaving 10 bases between them. CDR3 length: 12 residues. In DNA, the CDR3 is TGTGCCAGCAGTTGGCCCCAGGGCGAGCAGTACTTC. It translates to CASSWPQGEQYF.

The rearrangement joins TRBV5-6 to TRBJ2-7, with D possibly called TRBD1 or TRBD2 (5 bases each). Between the trimmed V and J ends, which lost 6 bases and 2 bases, there was a span of 15 bases. The CDR3 contains 14 residues. Germline assignment: CDR1 SGHDT and CDR2 YYEEEE. Written as DNA, the CDR3 is TGTGCCAGCACCCTGACCGGGACCCCCTACGAGCAGTACTTC. Residues: CASTLTGTPYEQYF.

This clonotype came up a few times. This chain links TRBV2 with TRBJ1-1; no reliable D call. Deletions cut 1 base from V and 1 base from J, with 4 bases between. The CDR3 spans 13 residues. The germline gives CDR1 SNHLY, CDR2 FYNNEI. The chain's CDR3 is CASSEVRNTEAFF. The DNA for the CDR3 is TGTGCCAGCAGTGAAGTACGGAACACTGAAGCTTTCTTT.

This clonotype was detected a few times. This rearrangement joins TRBV6-6 to TRBJ2-5; D possibly corresponds to TRBD1 (6 bases). The CDR3 contains 13 residues. Deletions cut 8 bases from V and 2 bases from J, with 12 bases between. Germline V gives CDR1 MNHNY, CDR2 SVGAGI (reference sequence). In DNA, the CDR3 is TGTGCCAGCTGGGGGACAATTCAAGAGACCCAGTACTTC. It translates to CASWGTIQETQYF.

This clonotype came up many times. V gene TRBV6-1 combines with J gene TRBJ2-3, with TRBD1 matching 7 bases. J was trimmed by 4 bases and V by 5 bases; bases with no gene match: 9. Germline CDR1 is MNHNS and CDR2 is SASEGT. The CDR3 runs to 15 residues. The CDR3 loop reads CASSHLGGEADTQYF. The CDR3 DNA is TGTGCCAGCAGTCATTTAGGGGGCGAGGCAGATACGCAGTATTTT.

The CDR3 reads CAWSVGLAASYEQYF. CDR3 DNA: TGTGCCTGGAGTGTCGGACTAGCGGCCTCCTACGAGCAGTACTTC. The J gene is TRBJ2-7, the V gene TRBV30; TRBD2 aligns across 10 bases. CDR1 and CDR2 (germline): GTSNPN, SVGIG (reference sequence). With 0 bases clipped from V and 0 bases from J, the junction kept 2 bases outside the gene matches. This CDR3 is 15 amino acids long.

The V gene is TRBV5-4, the J gene TRBJ2-7; D tentatively fits TRBD1 or TRBD2 (5 bases each). CDR1 and CDR2 (germline): SGHNT, YYREEE (reference sequence). V lost 4 bases to trimming and J lost 7 bases, with 12 bases between them. The CDR3 totals 12 residues. CDR3 coding DNA: TGTGCCAGCAGCACCCCCTGGGGGGAGCAGTACTTC. This sequence encodes CASSTPWGEQYF. Complete variable domain (other parts from reference TRBV5-4 and TRBJ2-7): ETGVTQSPTHLIKTRGQQVTLRCSSQSGHNTVSWYQQALGQGPQFIFQYYREEENGRGNFPPRFSGLQFPNYSSELNVNALELDDSALYLCASSTPWGEQYFGPGTRLTVT.

This sequence joins TRBV28 and TRBJ2-1, with 11 bases lining up with TRBD2. The trim removed 3 bases at V and 9 bases at J, leaving 10 bases unmatched. Germline CDR1 MDHEN, CDR2 SYDVKM. The CDR3 runs to 16 residues. CDR3 nucleotide sequence: TGTGCCAGCAGTTTTCTAGCGGGAGGTCCCCGCATTGAGCAGTTCTTC. This sequence encodes CASSFLAGGPRIEQFF.

The gene calls are TRBV7-6 and TRBJ2-2; the D gene is possibly TRBD1 (5 bases). This CDR3 comprises 15 residues. Trimming removed 2 bases from V and 6 bases from J, with 13 bases in between. Looked up from germline, CDR1 is SGHVS and CDR2 is FNYEAQ. The CDR3 DNA is TGTGCCAGCAGCTTACAGGGTACTTTACCCGGGGAGCTGTTTTTT. Translating it yields CASSLQGTLPGELFF.

This clonotype was counted only a few times. The chain has TRBV5-6 and TRBJ1-5, with no clear D. Trimming took off 1 base at V and 3 bases at J, with 11 bases between the two ends. Germline V CDR1 and CDR2: SGHDT, YYEEEE. The CDR3 has 15 residues. The CDR3 DNA follows: TGTGCCAGCAGCTTGACGCGGGGATTCAATCAGCCCCAGCATTTT. Protein product: CASSLTRGFNQPQHF.

This clonotype was detected a few times. The gene calls are TRBV5-6 and TRBJ2-7, with D possibly TRBD1 on 6 matching bases. CDR1 is SGHDT, CDR2 YYEEEE, per germline. The CDR3 covers 14 residues. Trimming took 4 bases from V and 7 from J, leaving 18 bases between them. CDR3 loop: CASSPSLQGWEQYF. CDR3 in DNA: TGTGCCAGCAGCCCAAGTTTACAGGGCTGGGAGCAGTACTTC.